Below are 5 T cell receptor beta chains sequenced from a single sample in a study of neurological immune-mediated disorders. Time point here: longitudinal time-point 2. Each CDR3 protein is one row after TCRdb ran MiXCR on the 5' RACE reads. Found here are approximately 85,000 distinct CDR3 sequences, less than 15% of them singletons; the top ten hold approximately 5%. Sequenced input: PBMCs. These receptors were collected from a female donor with HTLV-1-associated myelopathy (HAM/TSP).

In its sample, this clonotype was seen many times. The gene calls are TRBV10-3 and TRBJ1-5, with a weak D call TRBD1 (5 bases). V lost 10 bases and J lost 6, with 22 bases in between. This CDR3 is built from 15 residues. The germline V gene encodes CDR1 ENHRY and CDR2 SYGVKD. CDR3 bases: TGTGCCACCACCGGGGCAGGCATAGGGAGTCAGCCCCAGCATTTT. This translates into CATTGAGIGSQPQHF.

This clonotype has at least ten counts. This rearrangement joins TRBV2 to TRBJ2-2, with D uncertain. V shed 5 bases and J shed 2 bases, with 6 bases lying between them. Looked up from germline, CDR1 is SNHLY and CDR2 is FYNNEI. The CDR3 loop spans 13 amino acids. In DNA, the CDR3 is TGTGCCAGCAGTTCAGCAAACACCGGGGAGCTGTTTTTT. Translated, it gives CASSSANTGELFF.

This clonotype occurred many times. The chain carries TRBV7-9 and TRBJ2-2, with D unclear. This CDR3 has 14 residues. V lost 6 bases to trimming and J lost 2 bases, with 10 bases between them. The germline CDR1 and CDR2 sequences are SEHNR and FQNEAQ (reference sequence). DNA of the CDR3: TGTGCCAGCAGTCTCGACCAAAACACCGGGGAGCTGTTTTTT. Residues: CASSLDQNTGELFF. The full variable domain, in which reference TRBV7-9 and TRBJ2-2 provide the parts outside the CDR3, is DTGVSQNPRHKITKRGQNVTFRCDPISEHNRLYWYRQTLGQGPEFLTYFQNEAQLEKSRLLSDRFSAERPKGSFSTLEIQRTEQGDSAMYLCASSLDQNTGELFFGEGSRLTVL.

Regarding this clonotype: A read error may account for a junction end that differs from germline. The chain recombines TRBV7-2 with TRBJ1-1; D unresolved. The CDR3 contains 11 residues. Germline-derived CDR1 and CDR2 are SGHTA and FQGNSA. This CDR3 reads CANSVRTEAFF. DNA for the CDR3: TGTGCCAACAGCGTTAGGACTGAAGCTTTCTTT.

This clonotype was counted at least ten times. The chain uses TRBV4-1 and TRBJ2-5; 11 bases line up with TRBD2. The CDR3 contains 16 residues. CDR1 is MGHRA, CDR2 YSYEKL, per germline. Trimming at V came to 0 bases and at J to 3 bases, leaving 3 bases not matched to a gene. The CDR3 loop reads CASSQELAGEEETQYF. For the CDR3, the DNA is TGCGCCAGCAGCCAAGAACTAGCGGGGGAAGAAGAGACCCAGTACTTC.